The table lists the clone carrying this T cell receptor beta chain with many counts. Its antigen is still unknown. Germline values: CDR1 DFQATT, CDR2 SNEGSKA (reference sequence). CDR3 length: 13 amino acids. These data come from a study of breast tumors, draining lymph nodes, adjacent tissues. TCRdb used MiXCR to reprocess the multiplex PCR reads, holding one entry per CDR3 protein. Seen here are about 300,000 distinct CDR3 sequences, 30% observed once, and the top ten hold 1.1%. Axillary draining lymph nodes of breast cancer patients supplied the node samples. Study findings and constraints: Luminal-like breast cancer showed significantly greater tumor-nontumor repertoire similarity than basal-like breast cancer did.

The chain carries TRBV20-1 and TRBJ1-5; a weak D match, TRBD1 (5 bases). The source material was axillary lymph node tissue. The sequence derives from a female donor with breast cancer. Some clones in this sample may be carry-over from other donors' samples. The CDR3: CNVSQGGNQPQHF. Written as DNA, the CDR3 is TGCAATGTTAGCCAGGGAGGCAATCAGCCCCAGCATTTT.